This section outlines one TCR beta chain sequence together with its context. Its antigen is as yet unknown. CDR3 size: 13 residues. Trimming removed 3 bases from V and 11 bases from J; junction bases left unmatched: 11. Germline V gives CDR1 DFQATT, CDR2 SNEGSKA (reference sequence). The entry originates in a study of blood T cells in healthy people across ages. General study findings and limits: Long-lived and aged donors differed, with more naive CD4+ cells and higher diversity in the long-lived. Estimates based on one million T cells were treated as lower bounds.

For the second PCR, which ran for 7 to 11 cycles, a sample-barcoded 5' primer and a J-beta primer mix were used. Each cDNA molecule carried a tag from a template-switch adaptor that contained 12 random nucleotides. TCRdb re-derived calls from the 5' RACE reads in MiXCR, one entry per CDR3 protein. The sample carries 1.5 million to 2 million distinct CDR3 sequences, 28% recorded once. The J gene is TRBJ2-5, the V gene TRBV20-1; the match to TRBD2 covers 8 bases. This clonotype originated in a woman between 25 and 40 years old in good health. Sequenced: blood. The CDR3 spells CSASSGRNDEQYF. CDR3 nucleotides: TGCAGTGCTAGCAGCGGGAGAAACGATGAGCAGTACTTC.